These 25 T cell receptor beta chains were all obtained from the same sample, sequenced in a study of regulatory T cells in long-lasting Graves disease. Researchers made TCR beta libraries by using iRepertoire HTBI primers and running Arm-PCR on CDR3 regions. Each CDR3 protein is one row after TCRdb ran MiXCR on the multiplex PCR reads. The sample lists about 470,000 distinct CDR3 sequences, less than 25% occurring once. The sample's time point: persistent/refractory GD, antithyroid drugs over 5 years with positive TRAb. RNA isolated from PBMCs was used to make the TCR library. The starting material was peripheral blood mononuclear cells (PBMCs), obtained when the disease was refractory, from a patient treated with antithyroid drugs. All receptors come from a female donor with Graves disease.

This chain links TRBV10-3 with TRBJ1-1; 8 nucleotides align to TRBD1. CDR1 is ENHRY and CDR2 is SYGVKD in the germline V gene. The CDR3 is made up of 16 amino acids. With 6 bases clipped from V and 7 bases from J, the junction kept 16 bases outside the gene matches. This chain's CDR3 is CAIRVGQGLAWGEAFF. The CDR3 DNA reads as TGTGCCATCAGGGTCGGACAGGGCTTAGCGTGGGGTGAAGCTTTCTTT.

The chain uses TRBV5-4 and TRBJ2-7; TRBD1 matches at 7 bases. J was trimmed by 4 bases and V by 10 bases; bases with no gene match: 17. This CDR3 spans 15 amino acids. The germline V gene has CDR1 SGHNT and CDR2 YYREEE (reference sequence). For the CDR3, the DNA is TGTGCCGTCAGGACCTACACAGGGGAACTTTACGAGCAGTACTTC. It yields the protein CAVRTYTGELYEQYF.

In the case of this clonotype: A single base separates this from a much larger clone, so it may be a read error. This chain uses TRBV10-2 with TRBJ2-2, with 8 bases matching TRBD2. The CDR3 runs 16 residues. Germline V CDR1 and CDR2: WSHSY, SAAADI. The V and J ends lost 4 bases and 6 bases, in that order; junction bases with no gene match: 10. The CDR3: CASSGWSIGGAGELFF. Here the CDR3 DNA reads TGCGCCAGCAGTGGTTGGTCTATCGGGGGGGCCGGGGAGCTGTTTTTT.

This clonotype has at least ten counts. The gene calls are TRBV27 and TRBJ1-5; D call uncertain. Germline V gene lookup returns CDR1 MNHEY and CDR2 SMNVEV (reference sequence). V was pared by 4 bases and J by 3 bases, with 10 bases between. This CDR3 has 14 amino acids. DNA of the CDR3: TGTGCCAGCAGTTCTCGAGGGTTCAATCAGCCCCAGCATTTT. Its protein is CASSSRGFNQPQHF.

This clonotype was seen a handful of times. V gene TRBV30 combines with J gene TRBJ1-5, with D possibly being TRBD1 (5 bases). Trimming took off 3 bases at V and 8 bases at J, with 17 bases between the two ends. This CDR3 spans 14 amino acids. In germline, CDR1 is GTSNPN, CDR2 SVGIG (reference sequence). DNA for the CDR3: TGTGCCTGGAGGGATAGACAGTCCGGGAAGCCCCAGCATTTT. Residues: CAWRDRQSGKPQHF.

The V call is TRBV27, the J call TRBJ2-7; D perhaps matches TRBD1 (6 bases). Trimming removed 6 bases from V and 4 bases from J, with 16 bases in between. The CDR3 consists of 14 residues. Per germline, CDR1 MNHEY and CDR2 SMNVEV (reference sequence). As DNA, the CDR3 is TGTGCCAGCAGCCCCGCCGGACAGCCTTACGAGCAGTACTTC. It specifies CASSPAGQPYEQYF.

This chain uses TRBV30 with TRBJ2-7, with D perhaps matching TRBD1 (6 bases). The CDR3 totals 13 residues. Germline V gene sequence: CDR1 GTSNPN, CDR2 SVGIG (reference sequence). Deletions cut 3 bases from V and 4 bases from J, with 13 bases between. The CDR3 sequence: CAWRLAGAYEQYF. CDR3 coding DNA: TGTGCCTGGAGACTTGCAGGGGCGTACGAGCAGTACTTC.

The CDR3 bases are TGTGCCAGCAGCGCCTTGGGGGACTCTGGGGCCAACGTCCTGACTTTC. The encoded protein is CASSALGDSGANVLTF. The V and J genes are TRBV4-2 and TRBJ2-6, with D perhaps being TRBD1 or TRBD2 (5 bases each). CDR3 length: 16 amino acids. Trimming removed 5 bases from V and 0 bases from J, with 11 bases in between. Germline lookup yields CDR1 LGHNA and CDR2 YNFKEQ.

The V call is TRBV12-5, the J call TRBJ2-2; possible D gene TRBD2, 6 bases. Trimming removed 0 bases from V and 1 base from J, with 18 bases in between. The CDR3 runs to 19 residues. The germline gives CDR1 LGHNT, CDR2 FRNRAP. The CDR3 nucleotides are TGTGCTAGTGGTTTGGTACTTGAAGCGGGCTTGAGGAACACCGGGGAGCTGTTTTTT. It yields the protein CASGLVLEAGLRNTGELFF.

This clonotype was counted once. This clone may be a read error of a much larger clone one base away. The genes are TRBV7-2 and TRBJ2-4, with 7 bases that match TRBD2. After removal of 9 bases from V and 0 bases from J, the junction contained 8 bases not matched to a gene. The CDR3 spans 15 residues. Germline V gene lookup returns CDR1 SGHTA and CDR2 FQGNSA. The CDR3: CARSRGVIAKNIQYF. The CDR3, as DNA: TGTGCCAGGAGCCGGGGGGTTATAGCCAAAAACATTCAGTACTTC. Complete variable domain (other parts from reference TRBV7-2 and TRBJ2-4): GAGVSQSPSNKVTEKGKDVELRCDPISGHTALYWYRQSLGQGLEFLIYFQGNSAPDKSGLPSDRFSAERTGGSVSTLTIQRTQQEDSAVYLCARSRGVIAKNIQYFGAGTRLSVL.

The chain joins TRBV6-5 to TRBJ2-4; 9 bases are a match to TRBD1. V lost 4 bases to trimming and J lost 5 bases; unmatched junction nucleotides: 0. This CDR3 spans 13 amino acids. The V gene's germline CDR1 is MNHEY and CDR2 SVGAGI. The CDR3 sequence is CASSWDRENIQYF. CDR3 coding DNA: TGTGCCAGCAGTTGGGACAGGGAAAACATTCAGTACTTC.

This clonotype came up many times. The chain has TRBV3-1 and TRBJ1-4; 9 positions agree with TRBD1. Trimming took 5 bases from V and 8 from J; bases not matched to a gene: 12. Germline V lookup: CDR1 LGHDT, CDR2 YNNKEL (reference sequence). The length of the CDR3 is 16 residues. The CDR3 sequence: CASSEPGTGSREKLFF. The CDR3 region has the DNA TGTGCCAGCAGCGAACCCGGGACAGGGTCAAGGGAAAAACTGTTTTTT.

This clonotype came up a few times. The chain is built from TRBV12-3 or TRBV12-4 and TRBJ2-2, with 8 bases fitting TRBD1. The CDR3 consists of 21 residues. J gave up 0 bases and V 4 bases, and 19 bases lay outside the gene matches. In nucleotides, the CDR3 is TGTGCCAGCAGTTCTTTTCACTCGCAGGGGGCGACAGCGGCGAACACCGGGGAGCTGTTTTTT. It translates to CASSSFHSQGATAANTGELFF.

This clonotype has ten or more counts. The rearrangement uses TRBV28 and TRBJ1-1; 9 positions match TRBD1. The germline V gene encodes CDR1 MDHEN and CDR2 SYDVKM. With 6 bases clipped from V and 5 bases from J, the junction kept 7 bases outside the gene matches. The CDR3 has 14 amino acids. The chain's CDR3 is CASSAGQGRTEAFF. CDR3 in DNA: TGTGCCAGCAGCGCGGGACAGGGAAGAACTGAAGCTTTCTTT.

Ten or more counts support this clonotype. The chain combines TRBV12-3 or TRBV12-4 with TRBJ1-3, with 7 bases fitting TRBD1. This CDR3 comprises 14 residues. Germline trimming cut 6 bases from V and 2 bases from J; bases unmatched to any gene: 4. This chain's CDR3 is CASRETGAGNTIYF. CDR3 nucleotides: TGTGCCAGCAGAGAAACAGGGGCTGGAAACACCATATATTTT.

This clonotype was seen repeatedly, ten times or more. The J gene is TRBJ1-2, the V gene TRBV7-2, with a possible D match to TRBD1 (5 bases). The germline CDR1 and CDR2 sequences are SGHTA and FQGNSA. The V and J ends lost 4 bases and 8 bases respectively, with 17 bases between them. This CDR3 is built from 14 residues. The CDR3 spells CASSSGGKGGGYTF. CDR3 sequence (DNA): TGTGCCAGCAGCTCGGGGGGAAAGGGTGGAGGCTACACCTTC.

The rearrangement uses TRBV20-1 and TRBJ2-5; 8 bases match TRBD2. J gave up 5 bases and V 3 bases, and 8 bases lay outside the gene matches. The germline CDR1 and CDR2 sequences are DFQATT and SNEGSKA (reference sequence). CDR3 length: 14 amino acids. CDR3 nucleotides: TGCAGTGCTAGCGGGAGGGAGGGGAGGGAGACCCAGTACTTC. It yields the protein CSASGREGRETQYF.

As concerns this clonotype: With a much larger clone just one base away, this may be a read error. The rearrangement uses TRBV6-1 and TRBJ2-5; a weak D match, TRBD2 (5 bases). The CDR3 totals 15 residues. The germline CDR1 and CDR2 sequences are MNHNS and SASEGT. The germline V and J ends were trimmed by 6 bases and 3 bases, with 17 bases remaining between them. The CDR3 reads CASSPRWVGEETQYF. In DNA, the CDR3 is TGTGCCAGCAGCCCGAGGTGGGTGGGAGAAGAGACCCAGTACTTC.

J is TRBJ1-6 and V is TRBV28, with D perhaps matching TRBD1 (6 bases). Trimming pared 3 bases from V and 7 bases from J, leaving 16 bases between. The CDR3 length is 16 residues. CDR1 is MDHEN and CDR2 is SYDVKM in the germline V gene. Here the CDR3 DNA reads TGTGCCAGCAGTTTTAACACAGGACAGTCGAATTCACCCCTCCACTTT. Residues: CASSFNTGQSNSPLHF.

This clonotype was observed a few times. The chain uses TRBV10-3 and TRBJ2-5, with TRBD1 matching over 12 bases. This CDR3 has 16 amino acids. With V trimmed by 4 bases and J by 4 bases, 7 bases remained unmatched. The germline V gene has CDR1 ENHRY and CDR2 SYGVKD. DNA of the CDR3: TGTGCCATCAGTGGCGCCGGGACAGGGGGCCCAGAGACCCAGTACTTC. Amino acids: CAISGAGTGGPETQYF.

There are a few counts of this clonotype. CDR3 protein: CAWHAGQLFVEQYF. In DNA form, the CDR3 reads TGTGCCTGGCATGCCGGACAGCTCTTCGTCGAGCAGTACTTC. This sequence joins TRBV30 and TRBJ2-7, with TRBD1 as a possible D gene (6 bases). The CDR3 runs to 14 residues. V was clipped by 5 bases and J by 6 bases, with 20 bases between them. The germline gives CDR1 GTSNPN, CDR2 SVGIG (reference sequence).

The chain recombines TRBV10-3 with TRBJ1-2; D not resolved. Germline CDR1 ENHRY, CDR2 SYGVKD. Trimming removed 0 bases at V and 0 bases at J, with 8 bases between. CDR3 length: 15 residues. In DNA form, the CDR3 reads TGTGCCATCAGTGAGTCGGACGGACCTAACTATGGCTACACCTTC. It translates to CAISESDGPNYGYTF.

The chain uses TRBV11-2 and TRBJ2-1; TRBD2 aligns across 15 bases. This CDR3 has 16 residues. Germline V gene data show CDR1 as SGHAT and CDR2 as FQNNGV. Losses at the gene ends were 3 bases for V and 9 bases for J; bases not matched to a gene: 6. CDR3 sequence reads: CASSLGLAGGYSEQFF. In DNA form, the CDR3 reads TGTGCCAGCAGCTTGGGACTAGCGGGAGGATATAGTGAGCAGTTCTTC.

Many counts were recorded for this clonotype. The gene calls are TRBV10-3 and TRBJ2-5, with TRBD2 identical over 10 bases. CDR3 length: 17 residues. V was clipped by 0 bases and J by 3 bases; unmatched bases: 7. From germline, CDR1 is ENHRY and CDR2 SYGVKD. In DNA form, the CDR3 reads TGTGCCATCAGTGAGTCAGGGGCTAGCGGGAGTAAAGAGACCCAGTACTTC. It encodes CAISESGASGSKETQYF.

CDR3 sequence reads: CSARDRTYEQYF. CDR3 DNA: TGCAGTGCTAGGGACAGAACCTACGAGCAGTACTTC. This chain joins TRBV20-1 and TRBJ2-7, with D possibly TRBD1 on 6 matching bases. This CDR3 is 12 amino acids long. The germline V gene encodes CDR1 DFQATT and CDR2 SNEGSKA (reference sequence). V gave up 3 bases and J gave up 2 bases, with 8 bases separating them.